Below, 30 T cell receptor beta chains from the same sample are listed, as sequenced in a study of blood T cell repertoires in COVID-19. TCRdb's copy holds only in-frame clones and misses some; the assay was immunoSEQ multiplex PCR. This table holds 220,000 or so clones, roughly four fifths found once. The sample consisted of PBMCs or T cells enriched from blood (not recorded which). The receptors derive from a woman aged 55-69 years who had recovered from COVID-19.

This clone turned up a few times. The chain combines TRBV27 with TRBJ1-4; unclear D gene. Trimming pared 4 bases from V and 5 bases from J, leaving 8 bases between. CDR1 MNHEY and CDR2 SMNVEV come from the germline V gene (reference sequence). The CDR3 runs 13 residues. The CDR3 is CASSWAGNEKLFF. CDR3 DNA sequence: TGTGCCAGCAGTTGGGCGGGGAATGAAAAACTGTTTTTT.

To note about this clone: One end of the junction does not line up with germline, which may come from a read error. The V gene is TRBV11-3, the J gene TRBJ2-2, with a weak D call TRBD2 (7 bases). CDR3 size: 12 residues. CDR1 is SGHNT and CDR2 is YENEEA in the germline V gene. CDR3 in amino acids: CASSGEGGVWLF. The CDR3 region has the DNA TGTGCCAGCAGCGGGGAGGGGGGAGTATGGCTTTTT.

The gene calls are TRBV14 and TRBJ2-7; TRBD1 is a possible D gene (6 bases). Between the trimmed V and J ends, which lost 4 bases and 1 base, there was a span of 11 bases. CDR3 size: 14 residues. Germline V gene data show CDR1 as SGHDN and CDR2 as FVKESK. CDR3 coding DNA: TGTGCCAGCAGCCCCGGGACACCTTCCTACGAGCAGTACTTC. As protein: CASSPGTPSYEQYF.

The chain combines TRBV11-3 with TRBJ2-1; 10 nucleotides match TRBD2. The V and J ends lost 3 bases and 0 bases, in that order; junction bases with no gene match: 2. The CDR3 extends over 16 amino acids. Looked up from germline, CDR1 is SGHNT and CDR2 is YENEEA. The CDR3, as DNA: TGTGCCAGCAGCTTGTCTAGCGGGGGCTCCTACAATGAGCAGTTCTTC. Translation gives CASSLSSGGSYNEQFF.

The DNA for the CDR3 is TGTGCCAGCAGTTTAGCAGGGGGCGGGGGCTACACCTTC. This codes for CASSLAGGGGYTF. The genes are TRBV12-3 or TRBV12-4 and TRBJ1-2; 7 bases are a match to TRBD1. With V trimmed by 0 bases and J by 8 bases, 3 bases remained unmatched. The CDR3 totals 13 residues.

This sequence joins TRBV12-5 and TRBJ1-5, with TRBD1 matching over 7 bases. The V gene's germline CDR1 is LGHNT and CDR2 FRNRAP. J lost 0 bases, V lost 8 bases, and 4 bases had no gene match. The CDR3 totals 14 residues. CDR3 protein: CASKGTVSNQPQHF. CDR3 coding DNA: TGTGCTAGTAAAGGGACAGTTAGCAATCAGCCCCAGCATTTT.

V usage is TRBV30 and J usage is TRBJ1-1; D perhaps matches TRBD1 (6 bases). This CDR3 region has 14 residues. The V end was cut by 2 bases, the J end by 8 bases, with 18 bases between. CDR1 GTSNPN and CDR2 SVGIG come from the germline V gene (reference sequence). CDR3 sequence: CAWSRKGHSPEAFF. The CDR3 nucleotides are TGTGCCTGGAGTAGAAAGGGACACTCTCCGGAAGCTTTCTTT.

The chain has TRBV5-1 and TRBJ2-2; no definite D call. Deletions cut 7 bases from V and 0 bases from J, with 10 bases between. This CDR3 spans 14 amino acids. CDR1 is SGHRS and CDR2 is YFSETQ in the germline V gene. Here the CDR3 reads CASRQEANTGELFF. In DNA form, the CDR3 reads TGCGCCAGCCGCCAGGAAGCGAACACCGGGGAGCTGTTTTTT.

This clone was detected only a few times. The rearrangement joins TRBV7-2 to TRBJ1-1, with TRBD1 matching over 7 bases. Per the germline V gene, CDR1 is SGHTA and CDR2 is FQGNSA. The V and J ends lost 5 bases and 10 bases, in that order; junction bases with no gene match: 16. This CDR3 has 15 residues. The CDR3 nucleotides are TGTGCCAGCAGCCTACAGCGACAGGGAATGTTGGGAGCTTTCTTT. It yields the protein CASSLQRQGMLGAFF. Full variable domain (remainder filled in from reference TRBV7-2 and TRBJ1-1): GAGVSQSPSNKVTEKGKDVELRCDPISGHTALYWYRQSLGQGLEFLIYFQGNSAPDKSGLPSDRFSAERTGGSVSTLTIQRTQQEDSAVYLCASSLQRQGMLGAFFGQGTRLTVV.

The J gene is TRBJ1-1, the V gene TRBV7-9; 7 positions agree with TRBD1. The CDR3 consists of 12 residues. Germline values: CDR1 SEHNR, CDR2 FQNEAQ (reference sequence). J lost 6 bases, V lost 11 bases, and 9 bases had no gene match. CDR3 amino acids: CAAGQSVAEAFF. The DNA of the CDR3 is TGTGCCGCGGGACAGTCGGTCGCTGAAGCTTTCTTT.

The rearrangement joins TRBV30 to TRBJ2-1, with D possibly being TRBD2 (7 bases). CDR3 length: 14 amino acids. V lost 0 bases and J 12 bases, leaving 18 bases between the germline ends. Germline V CDR1 and CDR2: GTSNPN, SVGIG (reference sequence). CDR3 in DNA: TGTGCCTGGAGTGTAGGCGGGAGTAAGGGGGGGCAGTTCTTC. Translation: CAWSVGGSKGGQFF.

This rearrangement joins TRBV23-1 to TRBJ1-2, with 8 positions matching TRBD1. TRBV23-1 is an ORF; its function is uncertain. The CDR3 is made up of 15 amino acids. J gave up 8 bases and V 3 bases, and 11 bases lay outside the gene matches. The CDR3 sequence: CASSQMNWTGRGYTF. CDR3 DNA sequence: TGCGCCAGCAGTCAGATGAATTGGACAGGGAGGGGCTACACCTTC.

The chain links TRBV27 to TRBJ2-1, with 9 bases that match TRBD1. The junction had 9 bases not matched to a gene; V was cut back by 6 bases and J by 0 bases. CDR3 length equals 17 residues. From germline, CDR1 is MNHEY and CDR2 SMNVEV (reference sequence). The CDR3 nucleotides read TGTGCCAGCAGGGGACAGGGTTACTACAGCTCCTACAATGAGCAGTTCTTC. It translates to CASRGQGYYSSYNEQFF.

The rearrangement links TRBV4-2 to TRBJ2-2, with TRBD2 identical over 9 bases. The CDR3 length is 16 residues. V shed 0 bases, J shed 5 bases, and the junction held 4 bases outside the gene matches. Germline V CDR1 and CDR2: LGHNA, YNFKEQ. The CDR3 sequence is CASSQEAGGRTGELFF. The CDR3 DNA follows: TGTGCCAGCAGCCAAGAGGCGGGGGGGCGGACCGGGGAGCTGTTTTTT.

V and J are TRBV11-2 and TRBJ2-7, with D tentatively TRBD1 (6 bases). Germline V CDR1 and CDR2: SGHAT, FQNNGV. V shed 2 bases and J shed 3 bases, with 11 bases lying between them. There are 14 residues in the CDR3. In DNA form, the CDR3 reads TGTGCCAGCAGCTTATCAGGGGTTCGCTACGAGCAGTACTTC. Its translation: CASSLSGVRYEQYF. Full variable domain (rest looked up from reference TRBV11-2 and TRBJ2-7): EAGVAQSPRYKIIEKRQSVAFWCNPISGHATLYWYQQILGQGPKLLIQFQNNGVVDDSQLPKDRFSAERLKGVDSTLKIQPAKLEDSAVYLCASSLSGVRYEQYFGPGTRLTVT.

The J gene is TRBJ1-5, the V gene TRBV29-1, with 8 bases identical to TRBD1. The CDR3 runs to 13 residues. Germline trimming cut 1 base from V and 7 bases from J; bases unmatched to any gene: 3. CDR1 is SQVTM, CDR2 ANQGSEA, per germline. CDR3 nucleotides: TGCAGCGTTGAAGTGACAGGGGAACAGCCCCAGCATTTT. Its protein product is CSVEVTGEQPQHF.

Only a few counts were recorded for this clone. The V and J genes are TRBV27 and TRBJ1-1, with a tentative D call TRBD1 (5 bases). Germline values: CDR1 MNHEY, CDR2 SMNVEV (reference sequence). The CDR3 runs 16 residues. The ends were cut back, 3 bases at V and 8 bases at J, with 22 bases in the middle. CDR3 sequence (DNA): TGTGCCAGCAGTTTTGGGGTGCCGGGGGTGGTTGCGGAAGCTTTCTTT. This encodes CASSFGVPGVVAEAFF.

This clone was seen a handful of times. CDR3: CASSERTGANQPQHF. The CDR3 DNA reads TGTGCCAGCAGCGAGCGGACAGGGGCCAATCAGCCCCAGCATTTT. This sequence joins TRBV5-6 and TRBJ1-5; TRBD1 matches at 9 bases. V shed 4 bases and J 3 bases; nucleotides not matched to a gene: 5. Germline V gene sequence: CDR1 SGHDT, CDR2 YYEEEE. This CDR3 has 15 amino acids.

This chain uses TRBV5-4 with TRBJ2-5; 8 bases match TRBD2. The CDR3 runs to 14 residues. Germline assignment: CDR1 SGHNT and CDR2 YYREEE (reference sequence). The V and J ends lost 6 bases and 1 base, in that order; junction bases with no gene match: 5. In DNA form, the CDR3 reads TGTGCCAGCAACAGCGGGGGCGTCCAAGAGACCCAGTACTTC. As protein: CASNSGGVQETQYF.

V is TRBV6-5 and J is TRBJ2-7; D is undetermined. CDR3 length: 11 amino acids. The germline V gene encodes CDR1 MNHEY and CDR2 SVGAGI. V was shortened by 5 bases and J by 5 bases, with 7 bases between the two germline ends. The CDR3 DNA sequence: TGTGCCAGCAGTCTTGGCCACGAGCAGTACTTC. Translated, it gives CASSLGHEQYF.

The rearrangement links TRBV2 to TRBJ1-1; 7 positions match TRBD1. V was clipped by 7 bases and J by 1 base; unmatched bases: 6. The CDR3 runs 14 residues. Germline V gene data show CDR1 as SNHLY and CDR2 as FYNNEI. DNA for the CDR3: TGTGCCAGCACCCGAAGGACAGGGAACACTGAAGCTTTCTTT. It translates to CASTRRTGNTEAFF.

The rearrangement links TRBV7-9 to TRBJ2-5; the D gene is possibly TRBD2 (5 bases). Germline lookup yields CDR1 SEHNR and CDR2 FQNEAQ (reference sequence). Deletions cut 5 bases from V and 7 bases from J, with 17 bases between. CDR3 length: 14 residues. The CDR3 sequence is CASSPSGESGTQYF. In nucleotides, the CDR3 is TGTGCCAGCAGCCCTTCCGGGGAGTCAGGGACCCAGTACTTC.

There are a few counts of this clone. The gene calls are TRBV18 and TRBJ2-7; 10 bases are shared with TRBD1. Germline V lookup: CDR1 KGHSH, CDR2 LQKENI. Trimming cost V 2 bases and J 4 bases; bases outside gene matches: 8. The CDR3 runs 16 residues. The CDR3 sequence: CASSPIVDRGMYEQYF. CDR3 nucleotides: TGTGCCAGCTCACCAATTGTGGACAGGGGGATGTACGAGCAGTACTTC.

This rearrangement joins TRBV6-5 to TRBJ2-5; weak D call: TRBD2 (5 bases). Germline CDR1 and CDR2: MNHEY and SVGAGI. Trimming removed 5 bases from V and 0 bases from J, with 10 bases in between. The CDR3 consists of 14 residues. CDR3 nucleotides: TGTGCCAGCAGTAAACTAGGTTACCAAGAGACCCAGTACTTC. Translating gives CASSKLGYQETQYF.

V is TRBV7-8 and J is TRBJ2-5, with 7 bases that match TRBD2. This CDR3 has 13 residues. Germline assignment: CDR1 SGHVS and CDR2 FQNEAQ. The ends lost 4 bases at V and 2 bases at J; junction bases unmatched: 1. The chain's CDR3 is CASSSLAQETQYF. The CDR3 coding sequence is TGTGCCAGCAGCTCACTAGCGCAAGAGACCCAGTACTTC.

The chain links TRBV5-5 to TRBJ2-1; 7 bases map to TRBD2. Germline CDR1 reads SGHKS; CDR2 reads YYEKEE (reference sequence). J lost 2 bases, V lost 0 bases, and 5 bases had no gene match. This CDR3 contains 16 residues. The CDR3 is CASSLDGTTTYNEQFF. CDR3 nucleotide sequence: TGTGCCAGCAGCTTGGACGGGACTACTACCTACAATGAGCAGTTCTTC. Together with reference TRBV5-5 and TRBJ2-1, the CDR3 gives the full variable domain: DAGVTQSPTHLIKTRGQQVTLRCSPISGHKSVSWYQQVLGQGPQFIFQYYEKEERGRGNFPDRFSARQFPNYSSELNVNALLLGDSALYLCASSLDGTTTYNEQFFGPGTRLTVL.

The genes are TRBV5-1 and TRBJ1-2, with 9 bases fitting TRBD1. V gave up 0 bases and J gave up 7 bases; unmatched junction bases: 7. Germline assignment: CDR1 SGHRS and CDR2 YFSETQ. The CDR3 sequence is 15 residues long. As DNA, the CDR3 is TGCGCCAGCAGCTTGGGGGACAGGGAGGGGTCTGGCTACACCTTC. Amino acid sequence: CASSLGDREGSGYTF.

The chain couples TRBV27 to TRBJ1-5; tentatively, D is TRBD1 (5 bases). Trimming took off 5 bases at V and 2 bases at J, with 19 bases between the two ends. This CDR3 contains 17 residues. Per the germline V gene, CDR1 is MNHEY and CDR2 is SMNVEV (reference sequence). DNA of the CDR3: TGTGCCAGCAGTCCCTATCGGGGGGTCGGTGGCAATCAGCCCCAGCATTTT. This codes for CASSPYRGVGGNQPQHF.

This clone appeared a few times. The genes are TRBV7-9 and TRBJ1-6; D call uncertain. V was pared by 5 bases and J by 7 bases, with 9 bases between. The germline V gene encodes CDR1 SEHNR and CDR2 FQNEAQ (reference sequence). The CDR3 covers 13 residues. In DNA form, the CDR3 reads TGTGCCAGCAGCCCGAACCAGAATTCACCCCTCCACTTT. The encoded protein is CASSPNQNSPLHF. Together with reference TRBV7-9 and TRBJ1-6, the CDR3 gives the full variable domain: DTGVSQNPRHKITKRGQNVTFRCDPISEHNRLYWYRQTLGQGPEFLTYFQNEAQLEKSRLLSDRFSAERPKGSFSTLEIQRTEQGDSAMYLCASSPNQNSPLHFGNGTRLTVT.

The rearrangement joins TRBV29-1 to TRBJ2-7, with D maybe TRBD2 (6 bases). This CDR3 is built from 14 residues. Germline V gives CDR1 SQVTM, CDR2 ANQGSEA. V was shortened by 4 bases and J by 5 bases, with 18 bases between the two germline ends. The CDR3 DNA follows: TGCAGCGTTGTTCTCCGGGAGTGGGCTGACGAGCAGTACTTC. Encoded protein: CSVVLREWADEQYF.